This T cell receptor beta chain was sequenced for a study of shared clonotypes between healthy human individuals. On the study more broadly: CD4 naive and CD4 memory each took three plates per donor, while CD8 naive took two and CD8 memory one. The study, taken as a whole, reports: Donor scarcity curtailed the genetic and exposure-history diversity represented herein. Lower generation probabilities were found for non-shared clonotypes than for those shared by all four donors.

Concerning this clone itself: Its specificity is unknown.

The sorted-subset replicate PCRs were given about 210 ng DNA, which is 31,000 or so T cell genomes. Assay used: immunoSEQ multiplex PCR; TCRdb lists only in-frame clones, some missing. This table holds around 100,000 clones, less than 80% found once. Per germline, CDR1 LGHNA and CDR2 YNFKEQ. J lost 0 bases, V lost 4 bases, and 5 bases had no gene match. The CDR3 loop spans 16 amino acids. Sequencing used memory CD8+ T cells sorted from blood. Documented subset: CD45RO+ cells pooled with CCR7-negative TemRA cells. The genes are TRBV4-2 and TRBJ2-7, with 11 bases that match TRBD2. The clonotype comes from a young woman in good health. CDR3 sequence (DNA): TGTGCCAGCAGCCCGGGACTAGCGGACAACTCCTACGAGCAGTACTTC. Protein: CASSPGLADNSYEQYF.